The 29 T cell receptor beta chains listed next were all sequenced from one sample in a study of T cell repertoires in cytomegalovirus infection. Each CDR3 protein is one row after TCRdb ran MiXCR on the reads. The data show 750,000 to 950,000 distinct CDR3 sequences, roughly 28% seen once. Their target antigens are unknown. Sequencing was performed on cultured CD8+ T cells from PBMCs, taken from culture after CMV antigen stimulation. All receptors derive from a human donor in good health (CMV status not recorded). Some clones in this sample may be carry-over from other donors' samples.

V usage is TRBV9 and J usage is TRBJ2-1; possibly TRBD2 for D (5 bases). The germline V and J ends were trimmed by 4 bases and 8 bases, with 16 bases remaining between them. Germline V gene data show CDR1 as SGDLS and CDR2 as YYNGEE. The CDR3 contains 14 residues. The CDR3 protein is CASSYLTSVDEQFF. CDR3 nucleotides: TGTGCCAGCAGCTACCTAACTAGTGTCGATGAGCAGTTCTTC.

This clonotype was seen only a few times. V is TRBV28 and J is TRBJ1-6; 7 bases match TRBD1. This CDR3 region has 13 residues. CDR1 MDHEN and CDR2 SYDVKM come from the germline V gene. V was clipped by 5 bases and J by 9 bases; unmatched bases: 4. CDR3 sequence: CASSHRGFSPLHF. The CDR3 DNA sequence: TGTGCCAGCAGTCACAGGGGATTTTCACCCCTCCACTTT.

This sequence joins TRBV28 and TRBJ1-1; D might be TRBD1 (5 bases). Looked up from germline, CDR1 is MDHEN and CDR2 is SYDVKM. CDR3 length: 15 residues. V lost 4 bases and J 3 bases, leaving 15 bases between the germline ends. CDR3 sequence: CASSYPAGLDTEAFF. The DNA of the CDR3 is TGTGCCAGCAGTTATCCCGCAGGGTTGGACACTGAAGCTTTCTTT. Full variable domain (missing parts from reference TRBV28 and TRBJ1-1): DVKVTQSSRYLVKRTGEKVFLECVQDMDHENMFWYRQDPGLGLRLIYFSYDVKMKEKGDIPEGYSVSREKKERFSLILESASTNQTSMYLCASSYPAGLDTEAFFGQGTRLTVV.

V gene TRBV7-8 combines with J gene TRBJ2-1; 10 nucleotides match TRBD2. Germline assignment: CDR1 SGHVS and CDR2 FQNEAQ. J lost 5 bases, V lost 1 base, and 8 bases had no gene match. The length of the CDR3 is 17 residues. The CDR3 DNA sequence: TGTGCCAGCAGCTTAGGTGCTAGCGGGGGTCCCCACAATGAGCAGTTCTTC. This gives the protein CASSLGASGGPHNEQFF. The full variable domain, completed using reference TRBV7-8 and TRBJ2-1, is GAGVSQSPRYKVAKRGQDVALRCDPISGHVSLFWYQQALGQGPEFLTYFQNEAQLDKSGLPSDRFFAERPEGSVSTLKIQRTQQEDSAVYLCASSLGASGGPHNEQFFGPGTRLTVL.

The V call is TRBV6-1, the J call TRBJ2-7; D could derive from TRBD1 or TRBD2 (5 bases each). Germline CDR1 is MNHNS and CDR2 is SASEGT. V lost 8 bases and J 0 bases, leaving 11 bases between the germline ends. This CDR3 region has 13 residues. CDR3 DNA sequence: TGTGCCAGCGGGGGTTTGGGCTCCTACGAGCAGTACTTC. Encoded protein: CASGGLGSYEQYF.

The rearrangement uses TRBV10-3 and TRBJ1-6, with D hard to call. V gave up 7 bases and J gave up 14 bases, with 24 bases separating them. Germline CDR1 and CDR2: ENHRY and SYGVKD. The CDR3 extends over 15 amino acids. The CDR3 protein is CAIKVLEDGFVTLHF. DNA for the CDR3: TGTGCCATCAAGGTTCTGGAGGACGGATTTGTCACCCTCCACTTT.

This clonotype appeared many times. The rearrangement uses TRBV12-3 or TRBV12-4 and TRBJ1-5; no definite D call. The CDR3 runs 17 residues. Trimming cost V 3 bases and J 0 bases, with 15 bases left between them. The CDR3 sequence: CASSFNPLVFSNQPQHF. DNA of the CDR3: TGTGCCAGCAGTTTTAATCCGTTAGTCTTTAGCAATCAGCCCCAGCATTTT.

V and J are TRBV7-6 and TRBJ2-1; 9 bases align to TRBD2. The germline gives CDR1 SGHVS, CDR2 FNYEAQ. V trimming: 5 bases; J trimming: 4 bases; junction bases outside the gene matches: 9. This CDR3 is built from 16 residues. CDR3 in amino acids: CASSPTAGGKYNEQFF. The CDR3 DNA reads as TGTGCCAGCAGCCCAACAGCGGGGGGCAAGTACAATGAGCAGTTCTTC.

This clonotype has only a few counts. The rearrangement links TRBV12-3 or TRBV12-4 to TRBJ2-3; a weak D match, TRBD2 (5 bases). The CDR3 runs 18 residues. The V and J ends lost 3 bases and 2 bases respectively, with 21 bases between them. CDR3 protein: CASSFTIEGIHTTDTQYF. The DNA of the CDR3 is TGTGCCAGCAGTTTTACCATCGAGGGAATTCATACCACAGATACGCAGTATTTT.

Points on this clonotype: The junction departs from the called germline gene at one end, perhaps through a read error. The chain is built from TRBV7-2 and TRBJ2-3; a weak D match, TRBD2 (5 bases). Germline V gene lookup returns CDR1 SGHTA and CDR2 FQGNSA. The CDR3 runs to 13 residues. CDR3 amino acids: CASSPLVVDMQYF. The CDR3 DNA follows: TGTGCCAGCAGCCCACTAGTCGTAGATATGCAGTATTTT.

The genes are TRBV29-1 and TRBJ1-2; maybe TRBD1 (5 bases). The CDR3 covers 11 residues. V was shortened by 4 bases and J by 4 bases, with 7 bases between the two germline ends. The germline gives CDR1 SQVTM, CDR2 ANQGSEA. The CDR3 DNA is TGCAGCGTTGGACAGAGCTATGGCTACACCTTC. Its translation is CSVGQSYGYTF.

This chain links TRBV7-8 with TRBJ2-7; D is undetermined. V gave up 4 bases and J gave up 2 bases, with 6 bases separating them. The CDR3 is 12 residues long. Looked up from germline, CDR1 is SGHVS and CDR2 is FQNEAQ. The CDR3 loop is CASSSDTYEQYV. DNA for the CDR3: TGTGCCAGCAGCTCCGACACCTACGAGCAGTACGTC.

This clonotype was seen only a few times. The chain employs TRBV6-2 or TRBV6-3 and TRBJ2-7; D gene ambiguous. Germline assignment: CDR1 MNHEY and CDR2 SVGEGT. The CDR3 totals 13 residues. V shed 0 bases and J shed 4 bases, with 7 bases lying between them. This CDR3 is CASSYSLIYEQYV. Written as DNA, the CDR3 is TGTGCCAGCAGTTACTCCCTGATATACGAGCAGTACGTC.

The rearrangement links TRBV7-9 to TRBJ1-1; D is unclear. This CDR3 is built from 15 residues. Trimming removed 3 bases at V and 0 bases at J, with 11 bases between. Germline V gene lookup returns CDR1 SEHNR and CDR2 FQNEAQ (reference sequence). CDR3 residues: CASSLDLQMNTEAFF. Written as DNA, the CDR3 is TGTGCCAGCAGCTTGGACCTTCAGATGAACACTGAAGCTTTCTTT. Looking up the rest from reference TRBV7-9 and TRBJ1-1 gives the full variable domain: DTGVSQNPRHKITKRGQNVTFRCDPISEHNRLYWYRQTLGQGPEFLTYFQNEAQLEKSRLLSDRFSAERPKGSFSTLEIQRTEQGDSAMYLCASSLDLQMNTEAFFGQGTRLTVV.

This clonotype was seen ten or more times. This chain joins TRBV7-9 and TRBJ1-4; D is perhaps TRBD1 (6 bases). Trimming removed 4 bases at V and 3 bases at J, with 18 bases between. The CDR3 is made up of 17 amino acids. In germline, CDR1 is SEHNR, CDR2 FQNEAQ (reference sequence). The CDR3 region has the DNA TGTGCCAGCAGCTCGTTCCTCCAGGGGTTGGCTAATGAAAAACTGTTTTTT. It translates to CASSSFLQGLANEKLFF.

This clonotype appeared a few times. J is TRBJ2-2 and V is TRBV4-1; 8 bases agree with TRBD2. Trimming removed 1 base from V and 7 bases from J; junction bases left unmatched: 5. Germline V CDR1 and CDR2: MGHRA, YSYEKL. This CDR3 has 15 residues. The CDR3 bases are TGCGCCAGCAGCCAAGCGGGGGGGCAGGTCGGGGAGCTGTTTTTT. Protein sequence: CASSQAGGQVGELFF.

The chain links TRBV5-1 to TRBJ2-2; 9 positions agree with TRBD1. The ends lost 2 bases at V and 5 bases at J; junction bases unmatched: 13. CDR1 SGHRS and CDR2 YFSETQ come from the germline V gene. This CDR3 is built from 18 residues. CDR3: CASSLQARQGERTGELFF. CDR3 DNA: TGCGCCAGCAGCTTACAGGCCCGACAGGGGGAGAGGACCGGGGAGCTGTTTTTT.

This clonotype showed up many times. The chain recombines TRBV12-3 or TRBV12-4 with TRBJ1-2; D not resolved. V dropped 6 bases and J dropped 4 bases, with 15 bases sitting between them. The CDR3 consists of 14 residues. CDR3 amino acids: CASSPYEAVYGYTF. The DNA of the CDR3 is TGTGCCAGCAGCCCTTATGAGGCCGTCTATGGCTACACCTTC.

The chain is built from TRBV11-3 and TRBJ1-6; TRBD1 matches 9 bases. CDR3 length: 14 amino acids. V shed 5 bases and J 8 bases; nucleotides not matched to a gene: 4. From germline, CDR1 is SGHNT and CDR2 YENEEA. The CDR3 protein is CASSADRGYSPLHF. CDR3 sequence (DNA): TGTGCCAGCAGCGCAGACAGGGGGTATTCACCCCTCCACTTT.

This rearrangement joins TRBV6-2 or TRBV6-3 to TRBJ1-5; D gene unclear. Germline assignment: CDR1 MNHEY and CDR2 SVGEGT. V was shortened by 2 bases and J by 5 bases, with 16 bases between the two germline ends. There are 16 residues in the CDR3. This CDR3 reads CASSYGPTLADQPQHF. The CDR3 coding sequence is TGTGCCAGCAGTTACGGACCGACATTGGCGGATCAGCCCCAGCATTTT.

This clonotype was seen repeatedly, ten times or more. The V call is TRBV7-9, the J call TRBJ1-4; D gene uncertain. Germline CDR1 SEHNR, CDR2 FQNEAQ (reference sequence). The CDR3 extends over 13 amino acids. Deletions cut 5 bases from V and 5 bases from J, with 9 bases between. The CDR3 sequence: CASSTTRNEKLFF. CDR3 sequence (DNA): TGTGCCAGCAGCACTACACGAAATGAAAAACTGTTTTTT.

CDR3 in DNA: TGTGCCAGTAGTAGATCGGAGACAGGGGAGGAGGATGAGCAGTTCTTC. Amino acid sequence: CASSRSETGEEDEQFF. This chain links TRBV19 with TRBJ2-1, with 8 bases matching TRBD1. Germline V CDR1 and CDR2: LNHDA, SQIVND (reference sequence). This CDR3 has 16 amino acids. V lost 4 bases, J lost 8 bases, and 13 bases stayed unmatched.

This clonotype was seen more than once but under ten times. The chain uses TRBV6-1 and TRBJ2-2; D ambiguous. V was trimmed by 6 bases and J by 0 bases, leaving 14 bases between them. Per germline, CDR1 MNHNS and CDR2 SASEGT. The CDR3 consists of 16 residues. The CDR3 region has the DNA TGTGCCAGCAGCCCCCACCGGGCGTCGAACACCGGGGAGCTGTTTTTT. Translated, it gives CASSPHRASNTGELFF.

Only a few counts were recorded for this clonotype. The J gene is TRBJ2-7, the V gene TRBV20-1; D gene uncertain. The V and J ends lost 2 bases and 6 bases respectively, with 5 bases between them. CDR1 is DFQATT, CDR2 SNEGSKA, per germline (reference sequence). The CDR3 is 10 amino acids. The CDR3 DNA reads TGCAGTGCTAGAAGTCGCGAGCAGTACGTC. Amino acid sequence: CSARSREQYV.

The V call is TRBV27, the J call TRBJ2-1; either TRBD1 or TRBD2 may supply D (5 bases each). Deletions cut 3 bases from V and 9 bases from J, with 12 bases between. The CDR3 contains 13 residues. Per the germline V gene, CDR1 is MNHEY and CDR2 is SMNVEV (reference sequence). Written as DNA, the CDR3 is TGTGCCAGCAGTTTTGGGACCCTAGTTGAGCAGTTCTTC. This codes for CASSFGTLVEQFF.

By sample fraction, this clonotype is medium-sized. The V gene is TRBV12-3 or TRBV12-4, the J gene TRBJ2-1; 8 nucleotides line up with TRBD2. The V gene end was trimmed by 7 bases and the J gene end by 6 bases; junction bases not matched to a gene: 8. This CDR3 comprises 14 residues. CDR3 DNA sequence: TGTGCCAGCAACGGGGGGGCCAAAATCAATGAGCAGTTCTTC. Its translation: CASNGGAKINEQFF.

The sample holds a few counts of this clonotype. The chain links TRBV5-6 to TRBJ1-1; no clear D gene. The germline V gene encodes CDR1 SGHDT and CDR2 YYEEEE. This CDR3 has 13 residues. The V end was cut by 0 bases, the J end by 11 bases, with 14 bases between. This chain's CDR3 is CASSLGSWTQAFF. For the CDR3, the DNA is TGTGCCAGCAGCTTGGGTTCCTGGACGCAGGCTTTCTTT.

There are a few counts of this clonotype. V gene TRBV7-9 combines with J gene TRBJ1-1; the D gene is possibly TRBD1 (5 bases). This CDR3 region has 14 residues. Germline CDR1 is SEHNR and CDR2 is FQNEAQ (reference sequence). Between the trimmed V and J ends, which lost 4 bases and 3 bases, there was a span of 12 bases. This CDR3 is CASSSTDKYTEAFF. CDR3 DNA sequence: TGTGCCAGCAGCTCTACGGACAAATACACTGAAGCTTTCTTT.

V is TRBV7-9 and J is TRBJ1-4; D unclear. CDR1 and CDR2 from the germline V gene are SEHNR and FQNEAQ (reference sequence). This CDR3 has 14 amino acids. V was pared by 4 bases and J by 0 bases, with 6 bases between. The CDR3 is CASSSSATNEKLFF. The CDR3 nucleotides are TGTGCCAGCAGCTCTAGTGCAACTAATGAAAAACTGTTTTTT.